What follows describes a single T cell receptor beta chain. Its matching antigen is unknown. This sample is part of a study of shared clonotypes between healthy human individuals. Study-wide points: Deeper or shallower sequencing was expected to change how clonotypes are shared among donors. Investigators collected only blood, and repertoires in tissues likely differ.

Sequencing was at deep level. Among the unsorted PBMC samples, replicate PCRs used roughly 300 ng DNA, approximately 30,000 T cell genomes. Measured with immunoSEQ multiplex PCR; TCRdb has only the in-frame clones, and not every one. The sample yields hundreds of thousands of clones, 70% to 80% seen once. The CDR3 is made up of 12 amino acids. Germline loops: CDR1 ENHRY, CDR2 SYGVKD. The ends were cut back, 0 bases at V and 10 bases at J, with 7 bases in the middle. The chain couples TRBV10-3 to TRBJ2-1; D ambiguous. The sequencing sample was made of PBMCs. This receptor was obtained from a woman aged 40-49 years in good health. Some clones in this sample may be carry-over from other donors' samples. CDR3 loop: CAISESNGEQFF. The CDR3 region has the DNA TGTGCCATCAGTGAGTCGAACGGGGAGCAGTTCTTC.